This TCR beta chain emerged from a study of blood T cell repertoires in COVID-19. Clones were sequenced by immunoSEQ multiplex PCR, and TCRdb holds only the in-frame ones, with some missing. Altogether roughly 190,000 clones are present, about 85% being singletons, with the ten largest covering 13% to 15%. The CDR3 has 13 amino acids. The junction had 1 base not matched to a gene; V was cut back by 2 bases and J by 4 bases. The V gene's germline CDR1 is LGHNA and CDR2 YNFKEQ. V gene TRBV4-2 combines with J gene TRBJ1-2; 7 bases align to TRBD1. This clonotype was obtained from a woman between 65 and 79 years old with COVID-19, enrolled during active disease. Sequences were obtained from peripheral blood. CDR3 in amino acids: CASSQRDSYGYTF. The CDR3 DNA follows: TGTGCCAGCAGCCAAAGGGACAGCTATGGCTACACCTTC.